The next 15 T cell receptor beta chains were all read from a single sample in a study of radiotherapy plus CTLA-4 blockade in lung cancer (dated by TCRdb to 2016 to 2018). Receptors were amplified or captured by the immunoSEQ multiplex PCR assay. TCRdb obtained this table from immuneACCESS and retained in-frame rearrangements with V and J assigned. These tables miss some clones; where compared with another copy, unresolved V genes account for less than half of the shortfall, and the remainder is unexplained. Across this sample there are 65,000 to 70,000 clones, with roughly 78% seen only once. The top ten clones comprise 10% of the sample. Sequences were derived from peripheral blood, sampled from a patient treated with radiotherapy plus ipilimumab. These receptors came from a human donor with non-small cell lung cancer who had a complete response to radiotherapy plus ipilimumab.

V is TRBV27 and J is TRBJ2-1; the D is unclear. This CDR3 has 16 amino acids. V was shortened by 8 bases and J by 9 bases, with 26 bases between the two germline ends. Germline CDR1 MNHEY, CDR2 SMNVEV (reference sequence). The CDR3 DNA is TGTGCCAGCTGCTTCGTTTCTTCTGGACGTCGGAGTGAGCAGTTCTTC. It specifies CASCFVSSGRRSEQFF.

The chain is built from TRBV29-1 and TRBJ2-5, with D perhaps matching TRBD2 (5 bases). CDR1 and CDR2 (germline): SQVTM, ANQGSEA. Trimming shortened V by 3 bases and J by 1 base, and 9 bases separated the two germline ends. The CDR3 is 13 residues long. CDR3 sequence reads: CSVDGEIQETQYF. CDR3 sequence (DNA): TGCAGCGTTGATGGGGAGATCCAAGAGACCCAGTACTTC. Looking up the rest from reference TRBV29-1 and TRBJ2-5 gives the full variable domain: SAVISQKPSRDICQRGTSLTIQCQVDSQVTMMFWYRQQPGQSLTLIATANQGSEATYESGFVIDKFPISRPNLTFSTLTVSNMSPEDSSIYLCSVDGEIQETQYFGPGTRLLVL.

The V and J genes are TRBV30 and TRBJ1-5; D is uncertain. There are 13 residues in the CDR3. V was cut by 2 bases and J by 4 bases, with 9 bases left in between. Germline V CDR1 and CDR2: GTSNPN, SVGIG (reference sequence). For the CDR3, the DNA is TGTGCCTGGAGTCTACAGACAAATCAGCCCCAGCATTTT. This sequence encodes CAWSLQTNQPQHF. Using reference TRBV30 and TRBJ1-5 for the parts outside the CDR3, the full variable domain is SQTIHQWPATLVQPVGSPLSLECTVEGTSNPNLYWYRQAAGRGLQLLFYSVGIGQISSEVPQNLSASRPQDRQFILSSKKLLLSDSGFYLCAWSLQTNQPQHFGDGTRLSIL.

The CDR3, as DNA: TGTGCCAGTAGACAGGGTCAGTCTTCAGATACGCAGTATTTT. This translates into CASRQGQSSDTQYF. The chain uses TRBV19 and TRBJ2-3, with a possible D match to TRBD1 (6 bases). This CDR3 comprises 14 residues. Germline V lookup: CDR1 LNHDA, CDR2 SQIVND (reference sequence). Between the trimmed V and J ends, which lost 6 bases and 4 bases, there was a span of 14 bases.

Regarding this clone: A read error may produce the germline difference seen at one junction end. The V and J genes are TRBV30 and TRBJ2-3; 13 bases agree with TRBD2. The CDR3 has 12 residues. The germline V gene encodes CDR1 GTSNPN and CDR2 SVGIG (reference sequence). CDR3 DNA: TGTGCCTGGGAGACTAGCGGGAGGCCAAATAGCTTT. Translated, it gives CAWETSGRPNSF. Combining the CDR3 with reference TRBV30 and TRBJ2-3 gives the whole variable domain SQTIHQWPATLVQPVGSPLSLECTVEGTSNPNLYWYRQAAGRGLQLLFYSVGIGQISSEVPQNLSASRPQDRQFILSSKKLLLSDSGFYLCAWETSGRPNSFGPGTRLTVL.

The chain couples TRBV6-5 to TRBJ2-7; a possible D gene is TRBD1 (6 bases). V dropped 5 bases and J dropped 1 base, with 15 bases sitting between them. This CDR3 comprises 15 residues. In germline, CDR1 is MNHEY, CDR2 SVGAGI. CDR3 nucleotides: TGTGCCAGCAGTCCAACAGGGTACCCTTCCTACGAGCAGTACTTC. Protein product: CASSPTGYPSYEQYF.

About this clone itself: In the same sample, other DNA sequences code for this CDR3. The rearrangement uses TRBV18 and TRBJ2-5, with D perhaps TRBD1 or TRBD2 (5 bases each). The CDR3 has 13 residues. Trimming removed 2 bases from V and 1 base from J, with 5 bases in between. CDR1 and CDR2 (germline): KGHSH, LQKENI. Here the CDR3 reads CASSPGGQETQYF. Here the CDR3 DNA reads TGTGCCAGCTCACCAGGGGGCCAAGAGACCCAGTACTTC.

J is TRBJ1-3 and V is TRBV27; possible D gene TRBD1, 6 bases. CDR1 is MNHEY, CDR2 SMNVEV, per germline (reference sequence). CDR3 length equals 13 residues. V was clipped by 3 bases and J by 4 bases, with 7 bases between them. DNA of the CDR3: TGTGCCAGCAGTTTCACAGGGGGAAACACCATATATTTT. Its translation is CASSFTGGNTIYF.

The chain links TRBV30 to TRBJ1-1; possible D gene TRBD1, 5 bases. The CDR3 is made up of 13 amino acids. Germline values: CDR1 GTSNPN, CDR2 SVGIG (reference sequence). Trimming took 0 bases from V and 4 from J, leaving 9 bases between them. The CDR3 loop is CAWSVRRGTEAFF. In DNA form, the CDR3 reads TGTGCCTGGAGTGTCCGGAGGGGCACTGAAGCTTTCTTT.

The chain links TRBV13 to TRBJ2-3; D not certain. CDR3 length: 16 residues. CDR1 PRHDT and CDR2 FYEKMQ come from the germline V gene (reference sequence). Trimming took off 6 bases at V and 0 bases at J, with 16 bases between the two ends. DNA for the CDR3: TGTGCCAGCAGAAGTAGTCCCATACTGAGCACAGATACGCAGTATTTT. It encodes CASRSSPILSTDTQYF.

This chain uses TRBV2 with TRBJ2-1; TRBD2 matches 9 bases. This CDR3 spans 14 amino acids. The germline CDR1 and CDR2 sequences are SNHLY and FYNNEI. The ends lost 11 bases at V and 4 bases at J; junction bases unmatched: 9. In nucleotides, the CDR3 is TGTGCCGTACCCGGGACTAGCTTATACAATGAGCAGTTCTTC. It codes for CAVPGTSLYNEQFF.

A single count supports this clone. CDR3 sequence: CASSPRGLAKNIQYF. In DNA, the CDR3 is TGTGCCAGCAGCCCAAGGGGCCTAGCCAAAAACATTCAGTACTTC. This sequence joins TRBV6-5 and TRBJ2-4; weak D call: TRBD1 (5 bases). Trimming took 6 bases from V and 0 from J, leaving 12 bases between them. Per the germline V gene, CDR1 is MNHEY and CDR2 is SVGAGI. The CDR3 sequence is 15 residues long.

The CDR3 spells CASVTLAGPGNTIYF. The CDR3 nucleotides are TGTGCCTCCGTTACGTTGGCGGGCCCTGGAAACACCATATATTTT. This chain connects TRBV30 to TRBJ1-3, with D unclear. In germline, CDR1 is GTSNPN, CDR2 SVGIG (reference sequence). The CDR3 extends over 15 amino acids. Trimming took 7 bases from V and 2 from J, leaving 18 bases between them.

This clone was recorded once. The CDR3 protein is CASSQDWPAYNSPLHF. CDR3 sequence (DNA): TGCGCCAGCAGCCAAGATTGGCCAGCATATAATTCACCCCTCCACTTT. V and J are TRBV4-3 and TRBJ1-6; D unclear. Trimming left V 0 bases short and J 4 bases short, with 10 bases between. The germline gives CDR1 LGHNA, CDR2 YSLEER. The CDR3 sequence is 16 residues long.

In this sample, this clone turned up a few times. The chain employs TRBV6-6 and TRBJ1-3; unclear D gene. The CDR3 extends over 15 amino acids. Per the germline V gene, CDR1 is MNHNY and CDR2 is SVGAGI (reference sequence). Deletions cut 0 bases from V and 2 bases from J, with 8 bases between. CDR3 amino acids: CASSYSLRAGNTIYF. DNA of the CDR3: TGTGCCAGCAGTTACTCGCTCAGAGCTGGAAACACCATATATTTT.